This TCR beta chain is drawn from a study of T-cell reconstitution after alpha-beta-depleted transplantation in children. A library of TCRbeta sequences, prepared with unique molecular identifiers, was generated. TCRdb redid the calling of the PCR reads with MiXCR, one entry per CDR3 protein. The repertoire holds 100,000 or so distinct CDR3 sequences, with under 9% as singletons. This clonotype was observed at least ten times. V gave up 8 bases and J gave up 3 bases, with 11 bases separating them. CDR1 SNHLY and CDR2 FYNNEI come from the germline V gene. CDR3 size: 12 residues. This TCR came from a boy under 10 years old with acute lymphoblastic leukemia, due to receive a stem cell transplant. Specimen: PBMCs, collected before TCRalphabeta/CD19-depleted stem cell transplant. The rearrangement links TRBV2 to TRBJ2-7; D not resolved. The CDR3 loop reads CASGVTFYEQYF. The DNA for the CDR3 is TGTGCCAGCGGAGTAACGTTCTACGAGCAGTACTTC. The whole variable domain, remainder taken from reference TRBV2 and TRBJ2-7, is EPEVTQTPSHQVTQMGQEVILRCVPISNHLYFYWYRQILGQKVEFLVSFYNNEISEKSEIFDDQFSVERPDGSNFTLKIRSTKLEDSAMYFCASGVTFYEQYFGPGTRLTVT.